This T cell receptor (beta chain) was recorded in a study of T cell repertoires in cytomegalovirus infection. Broader study findings: The study found HLA-C-restricted CMV-specific TCR beta clonotypes dominating the ex vivo response.

Per germline, CDR1 MNHEY and CDR2 SVGEGT. CDR3 length: 15 residues. The V end was cut by 6 bases, the J end by 3 bases, with 15 bases between. A single record per CDR3 protein comes from TCRdb applying MiXCR to the reads. The sample includes just under 550,000 distinct CDR3 sequences, about a quarter of them seen just once. This clonotype was recorded only once. What it binds is not known. This chain connects TRBV6-2 or TRBV6-3 to TRBJ2-1; no reliable D call. The clonotype was recovered from a human donor in good health (CMV status not recorded). Some clones in this sample may be carry-over from other donors' samples. Sequencing was performed on PBMCs. The CDR3 loop reads CASSQVGINYNEQFF. The CDR3, as DNA: TGTGCCAGCAGCCAAGTGGGGATAAACTACAATGAGCAGTTCTTC.